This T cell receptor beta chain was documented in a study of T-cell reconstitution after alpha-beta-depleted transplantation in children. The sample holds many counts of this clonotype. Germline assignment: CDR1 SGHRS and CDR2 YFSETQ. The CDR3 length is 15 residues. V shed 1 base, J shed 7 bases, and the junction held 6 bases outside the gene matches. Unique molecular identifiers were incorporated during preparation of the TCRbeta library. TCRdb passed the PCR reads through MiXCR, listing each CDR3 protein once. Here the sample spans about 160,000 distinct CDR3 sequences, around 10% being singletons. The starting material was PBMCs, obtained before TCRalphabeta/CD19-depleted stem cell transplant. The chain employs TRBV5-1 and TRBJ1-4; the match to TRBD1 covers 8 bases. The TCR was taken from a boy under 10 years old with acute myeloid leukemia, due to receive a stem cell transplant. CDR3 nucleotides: TGCGCCAGCAGCTTGATGGACAGGGTCCGTGAAAAACTGTTTTTT. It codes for CASSLMDRVREKLFF. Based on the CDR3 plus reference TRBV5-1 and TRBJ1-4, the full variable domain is KAGVTQTPRYLIKTRGQQVTLSCSPISGHRSVSWYQQTPGQGLQFLFEYFSETQRNKGNFPGRFSGRQFSNSRSEMNVSTLELGDSALYLCASSLMDRVREKLFFGSGTQLSVL.